The 21 T cell receptor beta chains below were found in one sample sequenced in a study of blood T cells in healthy people across ages. With a J-beta primer mix and a sample-barcoded 5' primer, a second PCR ran about 7 to 12 cycles. One entry per CDR3 protein results from TCRdb running MiXCR on the 5' RACE reads. Of 1.5 million to 1.8 million distinct CDR3 sequences listed, about 45% were seen once; the top ten hold 4%. Sequences were obtained from blood. These receptor sequences come from a woman between 18 and 29 years old in good health.

This clonotype has more than one count but fewer than ten. One junction end disagrees with the germline gene, perhaps due to a read error. V gene TRBV11-2 combines with J gene TRBJ2-5, with 7 bases matching TRBD1. Germline values: CDR1 SGHAT, CDR2 FQNNGV. This CDR3 has 16 amino acids. The CDR3 bases are TGTGCCAGCAGCTTAGATCTAGTGACAGGGCAAGGGACCCAGTACTTC. Amino acid sequence: CASSLDLVTGQGTQYF.

This clonotype was observed a handful of times. The chain has TRBV30 and TRBJ1-1; D is uncertain. The CDR3 length is 15 residues. Trimming cost V 0 bases and J 10 bases, with 21 bases left between them. Germline CDR1 GTSNPN, CDR2 SVGIG (reference sequence). The CDR3 DNA reads TGTGCCTGGAGTGTACTATACCGACAAATGCCAGGAGCTTTCTTT. Protein sequence: CAWSVLYRQMPGAFF.

The chain combines TRBV7-3 with TRBJ2-4; no reliable D call. Trimming shortened V by 3 bases and J by 3 bases, and 9 bases separated the two germline ends. The CDR3 consists of 14 residues. Per the germline V gene, CDR1 is SGHTA and CDR2 is FQGTGA. CDR3 amino acids: CASSFPTGKNIQYF. The CDR3 DNA is TGTGCCAGCAGCTTCCCAACCGGCAAAAACATTCAGTACTTC.

The V and J genes are TRBV12-3 or TRBV12-4 and TRBJ2-7; possible D gene TRBD2, 7 bases. V lost 1 base and J 0 bases, leaving 10 bases between the germline ends. The CDR3 is 15 residues long. CDR3 loop: CASSLGRGLSYEQYF. The CDR3 DNA sequence: TGTGCCAGCAGTTTAGGGCGGGGGCTCTCCTACGAGCAGTACTTC.

The V and J genes are TRBV15 and TRBJ2-1; 12 positions agree with TRBD2. The CDR3 is 16 amino acids. Unmatched junction bases numbered 3, after V lost 2 bases and J lost 4 bases. The germline CDR1 and CDR2 sequences are LNHNV and YYDKDF (reference sequence). In DNA, the CDR3 is TGTGCCACCAGCAGAACGACTAGCGGGGGATACAATGAGCAGTTCTTC. Amino acid sequence: CATSRTTSGGYNEQFF.

The chain joins TRBV15 to TRBJ2-1; 8 bases line up with TRBD1. The CDR3 covers 13 residues. J was trimmed by 8 bases and V by 3 bases; bases with no gene match: 3. Germline V CDR1 and CDR2: LNHNV, YYDKDF (reference sequence). The DNA for the CDR3 is TGTGCCACCAGCAGCCCAGGGGGCCATGAGCAGTTCTTC. Protein sequence: CATSSPGGHEQFF.

This clonotype was seen a few times. The rearrangement joins TRBV7-9 to TRBJ1-1; TRBD1 is a possible D gene (6 bases). The CDR3 totals 13 residues. The V and J ends lost 6 bases and 5 bases respectively, with 13 bases between them. The V gene's germline CDR1 is SEHNR and CDR2 FQNEAQ (reference sequence). The CDR3 sequence is CASRMTGGTEAFF. CDR3 DNA sequence: TGTGCCAGCAGGATGACAGGAGGGACTGAAGCTTTCTTT.

V is TRBV7-2 and J is TRBJ2-4; 12 bases map to TRBD2. With the DNA end fitting TRBJ2-7 better, the J assignment may be wrong. This CDR3 is built from 15 residues. Germline V lookup: CDR1 SGHTA, CDR2 FQGNSA. This chain's CDR3 is CASRRTSGDSYEQYF. The CDR3 bases are TGTGCCAGCAGACGGACTAGCGGGGATTCCTACGAGCAGTACTTC.

This rearrangement joins TRBV29-1 to TRBJ2-2; TRBD1 aligns across 9 bases. Germline loops: CDR1 SQVTM, CDR2 ANQGSEA. V lost 7 bases, J lost 1 base, and 10 bases stayed unmatched. The CDR3 spans 16 residues. The CDR3 bases are TGCAGCGCTCGGACAGGGGCGAATAAGAACACCGGGGAGCTGTTTTTT. This sequence encodes CSARTGANKNTGELFF.

The J gene is TRBJ2-1, the V gene TRBV15; TRBD2 might be the D (6 bases). Deletions cut 3 bases from V and 5 bases from J, with 17 bases between. CDR3 length: 16 residues. The germline CDR1 and CDR2 sequences are LNHNV and YYDKDF (reference sequence). The CDR3 is CATSSTSGLVHNEQFF. The CDR3 DNA reads as TGTGCCACCAGCAGCACCTCGGGACTCGTCCACAATGAGCAGTTCTTC.

J is TRBJ2-7 and V is TRBV10-3; no clear D. Trimming removed 7 bases at V and 5 bases at J, with 15 bases between. Germline V gene lookup returns CDR1 ENHRY and CDR2 SYGVKD. The length of the CDR3 is 13 residues. CDR3 nucleotide sequence: TGTGCCATCAATGGAAAAGTTGGTGACGAGCAGTACTTC. This sequence encodes CAINGKVGDEQYF.

V and J are TRBV5-6 and TRBJ1-2, with D hard to call. This CDR3 has 14 residues. Per germline, CDR1 SGHDT and CDR2 YYEEEE. Trimming took off 0 bases at V and 3 bases at J, with 9 bases between the two ends. The CDR3 bases are TGTGCCAGCAGCTTGGGACGGGCCGACTATGGCTACACCTTC. It encodes CASSLGRADYGYTF. Variable domain in full (rest from reference TRBV5-6 and TRBJ1-2): DAGVTQSPTHLIKTRGQQVTLRCSPKSGHDTVSWYQQALGQGPQFIFQYYEEEERQRGNFPDRFSGHQFPNYSSELNVNALLLGDSALYLCASSLGRADYGYTFGSGTRLTVV.

The table lists this clonotype with a few counts. The chain carries TRBV4-1 and TRBJ1-4; 7 nucleotides match TRBD1. Germline trimming cut 4 bases from V and 4 bases from J; bases unmatched to any gene: 6. The CDR3 runs 15 residues. Germline CDR1 reads MGHRA; CDR2 reads YSYEKL. The CDR3 sequence is CASSRAQGGNEKLFF. The CDR3 region has the DNA TGCGCCAGCAGCCGGGCCCAGGGGGGTAATGAAAAACTGTTTTTT.

V and J are TRBV6-5 and TRBJ1-1, with D unclear. The length of the CDR3 is 16 residues. CDR1 and CDR2 (germline): MNHEY, SVGAGI. The V gene lost 4 bases and the J gene lost 0 bases, with 15 bases spanning the gap. The CDR3 coding sequence is TGTGCCAGCAGTTCCTCCCCCATAAGGATGAACACTGAAGCTTTCTTT. This encodes CASSSSPIRMNTEAFF.

CDR3 amino acids: CASSQGSTGTAVSYNEQFF. The CDR3 DNA follows: TGTGCCAGCAGCCAAGGGTCAACCGGGACAGCCGTCTCCTACAATGAGCAGTTCTTC. The chain employs TRBV14 and TRBJ2-1; 7 bases are shared with TRBD1. This CDR3 is built from 19 residues. V gave up 1 base and J gave up 0 bases; unmatched junction bases: 12. Germline lookup yields CDR1 SGHDN and CDR2 FVKESK.

On this clonotype itself: A much more abundant neighbour one base away suggests this may be a read error. V and J are TRBV25-1 and TRBJ2-1, with 7 bases lining up with TRBD1. CDR1 is MGHDK and CDR2 is SYGVNS in the germline V gene. This CDR3 contains 13 residues. With V trimmed by 4 bases and J by 7 bases, 4 bases remained unmatched. The DNA for the CDR3 is TGTGCCAGCAGTGGATACAGGGGAAATGAGCAGTTCTTC. It encodes CASSGYRGNEQFF.

This clonotype was counted only a few times. The chain couples TRBV2 to TRBJ2-7, with 11 positions matching TRBD2. The CDR3 consists of 14 residues. CDR1 is SNHLY and CDR2 is FYNNEI in the germline V gene. V shed 7 bases and J 4 bases; nucleotides not matched to a gene: 6. Here the CDR3 DNA reads TGTGCCAGCACCGACGGGACTAGCGGTTACGAGCAGTACTTC. It encodes CASTDGTSGYEQYF.

The chain recombines TRBV12-3 or TRBV12-4 with TRBJ1-1; maybe TRBD1 (5 bases). V lost 3 bases to trimming and J lost 7 bases, with 21 bases between them. The CDR3 has 16 amino acids. This CDR3 reads CASSFVLGEKRREAFF. The CDR3 coding sequence is TGTGCCAGCAGTTTTGTACTAGGGGAGAAAAGGCGTGAAGCTTTCTTT.

This chain connects TRBV10-3 to TRBJ1-3, with 11 bases identical to TRBD1. The V segment lost 4 bases and the J segment 2 bases; nucleotides outside the gene matches: 4. Germline V gives CDR1 ENHRY, CDR2 SYGVKD. CDR3 size: 16 residues. Written as DNA, the CDR3 is TGTGCCATCAGTGCCCTGGGACAGGGGGCTGGAAACACCATATATTTT. It codes for CAISALGQGAGNTIYF.

The V call is TRBV20-1, the J call TRBJ2-2; D might be TRBD1 (5 bases). Per the germline V gene, CDR1 is DFQATT and CDR2 is SNEGSKA (reference sequence). This CDR3 is 13 amino acids long. V lost 6 bases to trimming and J lost 6 bases, with 14 bases between them. CDR3 coding DNA: TGCAGTGCCCCAGACAGAAACGCCGGGGAGCTGTTTTTT. As protein: CSAPDRNAGELFF.

Concerning this clonotype itself: At one end the junction does not follow the germline gene, possibly because of a read error. The rearrangement uses TRBV27 and TRBJ2-3; 8 bases are shared with TRBD2. The CDR3 runs 15 residues. Germline V gives CDR1 MNHEY, CDR2 SMNVEV (reference sequence). This chain's CDR3 is CANSSLAGRYKTQYF. CDR3 DNA: TGTGCCAACAGTTCATTAGCGGGGCGCTACAAGACGCAGTATTTT.